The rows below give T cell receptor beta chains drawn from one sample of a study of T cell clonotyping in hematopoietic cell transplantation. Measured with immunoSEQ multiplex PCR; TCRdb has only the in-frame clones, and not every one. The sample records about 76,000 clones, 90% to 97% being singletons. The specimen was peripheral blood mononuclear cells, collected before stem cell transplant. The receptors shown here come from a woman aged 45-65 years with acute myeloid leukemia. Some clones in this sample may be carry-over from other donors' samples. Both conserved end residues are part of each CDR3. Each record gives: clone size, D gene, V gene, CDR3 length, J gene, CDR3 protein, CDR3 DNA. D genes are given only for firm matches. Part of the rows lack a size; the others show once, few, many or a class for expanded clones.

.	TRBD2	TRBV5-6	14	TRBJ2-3	CASSSGRGVDTQYF	TGTGCCAGCAGCTCGGGCCGGGGGGTAGATACGCAGTATTTT
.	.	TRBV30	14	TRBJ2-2	CAWSVLATTGELFF	TGTGCCTGGAGTGTACTAGCCACCACCGGGGAGCTGTTTTTT
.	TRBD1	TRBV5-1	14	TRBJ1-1	CASSLGGADTEAFF	TGCGCCAGCAGCTTAGGGGGCGCCGACACTGAAGCTTTCTTT
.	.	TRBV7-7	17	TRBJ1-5	CASSLRRVGARHQPQHF	TGTGCTAGCAGCTTACGACGTGTCGGGGCCCGTCATCAGCCCCAGCATTTT
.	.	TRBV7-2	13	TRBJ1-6	CASSPSIGSPLHF	TGTGCCAGCAGCCCCAGTATTGGCTCACCCCTCCACTTT
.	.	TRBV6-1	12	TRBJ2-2	CASSLGTGELFF	TGTGCCAGCAGTCTGGGAACCGGGGAGCTGTTTTTT
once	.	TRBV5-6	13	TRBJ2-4	CASSFWGVDIQYF	TGTGCCAGCAGCTTCTGGGGGGTAGACATTCAGTACTTC
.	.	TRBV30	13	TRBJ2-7	CAWSHGPSYEQYF	TGTGCCTGGAGCCACGGGCCCTCCTACGAGCAGTACTTC
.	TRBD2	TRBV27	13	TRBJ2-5	CASRTGLVETQYF	TGTGCCAGCAGAACGGGACTAGTAGAGACCCAGTACTTC
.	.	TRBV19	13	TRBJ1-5	CASSMSSNQPQHF	TGTGCCAGTAGTATGAGTAGCAATCAGCCCCAGCATTTT
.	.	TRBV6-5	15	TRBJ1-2	CASSYSRLVGTGYTF	TGTGCCAGCAGTTATTCAAGGTTGGTCGGAACTGGCTACACCTTC
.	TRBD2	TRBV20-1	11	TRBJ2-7	CSAPSGYEQYF	TGCAGTGCTCCTAGCGGGTACGAGCAGTACTTC
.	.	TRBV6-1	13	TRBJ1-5	CASRAEFNQPQHF	TGTGCCAGCAGGGCCGAATTCAATCAGCCCCAGCATTTT
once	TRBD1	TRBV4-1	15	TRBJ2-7	CASSPRDRGRGEQYF	TGCGCCAGCAGCCCGCGGGACAGGGGCCGAGGCGAGCAGTACTTC
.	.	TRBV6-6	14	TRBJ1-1	CASSYGRGDTEAFF	TGTGCCAGCAGTTACGGGCGGGGGGACACTGAAGCTTTCTTT
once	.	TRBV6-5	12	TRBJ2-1	CASSPPDNEQFF	TGTGCCAGCAGCCCCCCGGACAATGAGCAGTTCTTC
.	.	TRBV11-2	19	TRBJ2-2	CASSLETFGRLVAGGELFF	TGTGCCAGCAGCTTAGAAACCTTCGGGAGACTAGTCGCTGGCGGGGAGCTGTTTTTT